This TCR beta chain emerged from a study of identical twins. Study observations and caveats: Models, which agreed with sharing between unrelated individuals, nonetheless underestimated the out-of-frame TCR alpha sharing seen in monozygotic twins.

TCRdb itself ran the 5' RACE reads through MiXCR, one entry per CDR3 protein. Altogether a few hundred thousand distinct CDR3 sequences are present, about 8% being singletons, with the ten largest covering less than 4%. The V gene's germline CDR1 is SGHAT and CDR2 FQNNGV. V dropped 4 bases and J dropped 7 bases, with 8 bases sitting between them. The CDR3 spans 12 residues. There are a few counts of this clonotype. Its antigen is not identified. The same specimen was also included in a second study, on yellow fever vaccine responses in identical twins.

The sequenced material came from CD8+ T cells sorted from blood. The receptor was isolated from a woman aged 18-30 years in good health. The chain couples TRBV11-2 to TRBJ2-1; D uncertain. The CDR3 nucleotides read TGTGCCAGCAGCTCCTATACAAATGAGCAGTTCTTC. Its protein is CASSSYTNEQFF.